This record covers a single T cell receptor beta chain. These data originate in a study of blood T cell repertoires in COVID-19. J lost 3 bases, V lost 1 base, and 1 base had no gene match. The CDR3 spans 14 residues. Germline V CDR1 and CDR2: KGHSH, LQKENI. In the authors' workflow: Amplification from reference gene primers served as the basis for estimated nucleated cell counts. TCRdb's table, derived via immunoSEQ multiplex PCR, lists solely in-frame clones and lacks some. V, J and clone size are those of that table, while D and trimming were read from the DNA. Of under 450,000 clones listed, more than 75% are singletons. Cohorts were assigned according to the clinical history that participants reported.

The gene calls are TRBV18 and TRBJ1-2, with 8 bases matching TRBD1. This clonotype was obtained from a man aged 30 to 45 who had recovered from COVID-19. What was sequenced was PBMCs or T cells enriched from blood (not recorded which). CDR3 residues: CASSPQTGDYGYTF. CDR3 sequence (DNA): TGTGCCAGCTCACCACAGACAGGGGACTATGGCTACACCTTC.